The present T cell receptor beta chain was sequenced within a study of T cell responses to AZD1222 COVID-19 vaccine. CDR3 length: 17 residues. From germline, CDR1 is SGHRS and CDR2 YFSETQ. With V trimmed by 0 bases and J by 6 bases, 6 bases remained unmatched. Findings and limits, study-wide: Repertoires were collected only later (after the peak T cell response had occurred).

As to this clone: The antigen is undetermined.

Method: immunoSEQ multiplex PCR; TCRdb's copy keeps in-frame clones and lacks some. The table has approximately 200,000 clones, more than 85% seen once. Sequenced here: peripheral blood, sampled 28 days after the second AZD1222 dose. V and J are TRBV5-1 and TRBJ1-6; 10 positions match TRBD1. This receptor was taken from an adult who received the AZD1222 COVID-19 vaccine. The DNA for the CDR3 is TGCGCCAGCAGCTTGGTGGGACAGGGGATGGTTAATTCACCCCTCCACTTT. Translated: CASSLVGQGMVNSPLHF.